This paragraph covers one TCR beta chain sequence. Its antigen is unknown. Each CDR3 protein is one row after TCRdb ran MiXCR on the reads. Among some 700,000 distinct CDR3 sequences, around 35% were seen once, and the ten largest hold 15% to 20%. The CDR3 is 15 amino acids. Trimming shortened V by 2 bases and J by 2 bases, and 7 bases separated the two germline ends. Germline assignment: CDR1 LGHNA and CDR2 YSLEER. The entry originates in a study of T cell repertoires in cytomegalovirus infection. On the study more broadly: Recently identified HLA-C-restricted CMV epitopes were used, and well-studied HLA-B-restricted CMV epitopes were used as well. A matching HLA type, together with CMV infection, was signaled by public TCR beta signatures.

General observations from the study: Clonotypes of TCR beta that were HLA-C-restricted and CMV-specific dominated the ex vivo response. CMV carriers with the relevant HLA were identified by cumulative public TCR beta family frequency.

The TCR originated in a human donor in good health (CMV status not recorded). Some clones in this sample may be carry-over from other donors' samples. The J gene is TRBJ2-6, the V gene TRBV4-3, with D unresolved. Sample: cultured PBMCs, taken from culture after CMV antigen stimulation. The CDR3, as DNA: TGCGCCAGCAGCCAATCCAACACTGGGGCCAACGTCCTGACTTTC. Its translation is CASSQSNTGANVLTF.